This entry concerns a single TCR beta chain. The read ends 3 residues shy of where the CDR3 ends; the end is completed using the germline J gene. All donors had a single incident cervical HPV16 infection, not prevalent. The CDR3 is made up of 14 amino acids. The germline V and J ends were trimmed by 3 bases and 0 bases, with 8 bases remaining between them. Germline V gene lookup returns CDR1 DFQATT and CDR2 SNEGSKA (reference sequence). This specimen belongs to a study of T cells in women clearing cervical HPV infection. For the study at large: Cases: HPV16-related CIN3 or worse on histology, 2 invasive cancers. Case blood was drawn a median approximately 150 days after lesion detection.

immunoSEQ multiplex PCR used an average of 1200 ng genomic DNA. Only in-frame clones appear in the TCRdb table, and some are missing; sequencing was by immunoSEQ multiplex PCR. The data include about 39,000 clones; the top ten clones carry around 5%. The specimen sequenced was blood buffy coat. The V gene is TRBV20-1, the J gene TRBJ2-2; D is uncertain. The receptor was isolated from a woman aged 18 to 75 with a cervical HPV16 infection that either progressed to CIN3+ or cleared (not recorded which). The CDR3 spells CSARTHSNTGELFF. The CDR3 DNA, read in part, is TGCAGTGCTAGGACACACTCGAACACCGGGGAG.